This T cell receptor beta chain was sequenced for a study of OX40 agonist ivuxolimab in advanced cancers. Study summary: The group had a mean age of around 64 years, ranged from about 23 to 79, and was 75% to 85% male.

V lost 4 bases and J 0 bases, leaving 11 bases between the germline ends. Per the germline V gene, CDR1 is SGDLS and CDR2 is YYNGEE. CDR3 length: 15 residues. Only in-frame clones appear in the TCRdb table, and some are missing; sequencing was by immunoSEQ multiplex PCR. The table has about 46,000 clones, 75% to 95% seen once; the top ten hold 4.9%. This chain connects TRBV9 to TRBJ1-5; D may be TRBD1 (5 bases). This TCR was sampled from an adult with an advanced solid tumor such as melanoma, head and neck, liver or kidney cancer. Here the sequenced sample was CD4+ or CD8+ T cells sorted from blood, taken in a trial of the OX40 agonist ivuxolimab. CDR3 region: CASSPGTYSNQPQHF. The CDR3 bases are TGTGCCAGCAGCCCCGGGACGTATAGCAATCAGCCCCAGCATTTT.